The clone carrying this TCR beta chain was counted at least ten times. The source of the sample is a study of T cells after yellow fever vaccination. Using its own MiXCR run on the 5' RACE reads, TCRdb lists one record per CDR3 protein. The sample has tens of thousands of distinct CDR3 sequences; more than 5.5% are singletons. The CDR3 is 18 residues long. Sample: CD8+ T cells sorted from PBMCs, taken around 5 days after the first yellow fever vaccination. This rearrangement joins TRBV21-1 to TRBJ1-1; the table's D call TRBD1 went unverified against the DNA. TRBV21-1 corresponds to a pseudogene. The origin of this receptor is a man younger than 35 who received the YFV17D yellow fever vaccine. CDR3 nucleotide sequence: TGTGCCAGCAGCAAAGCCCCCGCCCGGACAGGGGATGGGACTGAAGCTTTCTTT. It is translated as CASSKAPARTGDGTEAFF.